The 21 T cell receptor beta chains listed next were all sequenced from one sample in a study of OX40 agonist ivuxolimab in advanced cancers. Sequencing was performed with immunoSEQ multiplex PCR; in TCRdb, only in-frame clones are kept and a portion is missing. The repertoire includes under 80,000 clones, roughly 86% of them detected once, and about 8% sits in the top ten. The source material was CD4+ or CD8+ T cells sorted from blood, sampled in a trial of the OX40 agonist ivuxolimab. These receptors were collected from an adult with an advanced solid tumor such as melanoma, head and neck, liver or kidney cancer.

The CDR3: CASSLWAGMHEQFF. CDR3 coding DNA: TGTGCCAGCAGTTTATGGGCGGGAATGCATGAGCAGTTCTTC. The genes are TRBV27 and TRBJ2-1; possible D gene TRBD2, 6 bases. Trimming removed 1 base at V and 8 bases at J, with 12 bases between. Germline-derived CDR1 and CDR2 are MNHEY and SMNVEV (reference sequence). The CDR3 extends over 14 amino acids.

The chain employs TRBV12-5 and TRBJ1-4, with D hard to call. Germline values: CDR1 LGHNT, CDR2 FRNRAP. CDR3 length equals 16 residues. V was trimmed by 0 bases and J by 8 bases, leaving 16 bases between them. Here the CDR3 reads CASGLVGWQVGEKLFF. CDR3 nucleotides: TGTGCTAGTGGTTTGGTAGGATGGCAGGTAGGAGAAAAACTGTTTTTT. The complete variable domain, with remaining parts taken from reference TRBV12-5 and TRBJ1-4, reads DARVTQTPRHKVTEMGQEVTMRCQPILGHNTVFWYRQTMMQGLELLAYFRNRAPLDDSGMPKDRFSAEMPDATLATLKIQPSEPRDSAVYFCASGLVGWQVGEKLFFGSGTQLSVL.

In DNA form, the CDR3 reads TGTGCCAGCAGTGCTACTAGCACAGATACGCAGTATTTT. This sequence encodes CASSATSTDTQYF. This rearrangement joins TRBV2 to TRBJ2-3; D not resolved. The V and J ends lost 4 bases and 0 bases respectively, with 5 bases between them. Germline values: CDR1 SNHLY, CDR2 FYNNEI. CDR3 size: 13 residues.

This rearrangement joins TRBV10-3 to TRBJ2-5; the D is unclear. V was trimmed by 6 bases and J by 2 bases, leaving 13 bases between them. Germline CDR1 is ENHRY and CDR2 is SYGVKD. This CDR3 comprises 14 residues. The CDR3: CAISQTVRQETQYF. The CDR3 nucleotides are TGTGCCATCAGCCAAACAGTAAGGCAAGAGACCCAGTACTTC.

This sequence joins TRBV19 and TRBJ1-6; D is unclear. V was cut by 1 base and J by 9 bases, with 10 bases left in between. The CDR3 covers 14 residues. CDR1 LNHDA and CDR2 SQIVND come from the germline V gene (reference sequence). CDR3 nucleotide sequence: TGTGCCAGTAGTATAGTTGACGAGCGTTCACCCCTCCACTTT. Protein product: CASSIVDERSPLHF.

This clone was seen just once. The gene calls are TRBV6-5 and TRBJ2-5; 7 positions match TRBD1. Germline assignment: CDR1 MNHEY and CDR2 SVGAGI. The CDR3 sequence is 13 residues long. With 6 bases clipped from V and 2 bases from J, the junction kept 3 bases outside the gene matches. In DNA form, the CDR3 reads TGTGCCAGCAGGCGGACAGGACAAGAGACCCAGTACTTC. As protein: CASRRTGQETQYF.

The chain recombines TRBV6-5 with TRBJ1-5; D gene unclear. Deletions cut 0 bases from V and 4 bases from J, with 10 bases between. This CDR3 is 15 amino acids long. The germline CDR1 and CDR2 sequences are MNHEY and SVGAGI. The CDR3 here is CASSYSMGFNQPQHF. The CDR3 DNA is TGTGCCAGCAGTTACTCGATGGGTTTTAATCAGCCCCAGCATTTT.

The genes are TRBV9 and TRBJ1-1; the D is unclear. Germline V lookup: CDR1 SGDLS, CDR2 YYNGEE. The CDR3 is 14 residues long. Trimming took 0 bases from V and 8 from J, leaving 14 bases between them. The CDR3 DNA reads TGTGCCAGCAGCGTAGCTATGAGGGCGGACGAAGCTTTCTTT. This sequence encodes CASSVAMRADEAFF.

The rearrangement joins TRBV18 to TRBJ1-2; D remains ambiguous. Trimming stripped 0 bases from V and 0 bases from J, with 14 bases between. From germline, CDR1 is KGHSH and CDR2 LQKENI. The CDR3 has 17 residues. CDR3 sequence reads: CASSPPVSTPTNYGYTF. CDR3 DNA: TGTGCCAGCTCACCACCGGTTTCGACACCGACTAACTATGGCTACACCTTC.

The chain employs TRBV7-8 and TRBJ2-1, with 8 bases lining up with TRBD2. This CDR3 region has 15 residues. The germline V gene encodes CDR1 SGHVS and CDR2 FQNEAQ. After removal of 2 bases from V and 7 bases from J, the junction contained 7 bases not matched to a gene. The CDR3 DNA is TGTGCCAGCAGCTTAACTAGCGGTGGGACTAATGAGCAGTTCTTC. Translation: CASSLTSGGTNEQFF.

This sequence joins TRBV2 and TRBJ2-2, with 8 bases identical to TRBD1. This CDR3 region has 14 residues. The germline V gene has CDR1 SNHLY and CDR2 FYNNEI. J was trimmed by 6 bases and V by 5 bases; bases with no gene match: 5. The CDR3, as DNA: TGTGCCAGCAGTTTGACAGGGGCGGCCGGGGAGCTGTTTTTT. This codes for CASSLTGAAGELFF. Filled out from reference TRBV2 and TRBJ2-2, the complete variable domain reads EPEVTQTPSHQVTQMGQEVILRCVPISNHLYFYWYRQILGQKVEFLVSFYNNEISEKSEIFDDQFSVERPDGSNFTLKIRSTKLEDSAMYFCASSLTGAAGELFFGEGSRLTVL.

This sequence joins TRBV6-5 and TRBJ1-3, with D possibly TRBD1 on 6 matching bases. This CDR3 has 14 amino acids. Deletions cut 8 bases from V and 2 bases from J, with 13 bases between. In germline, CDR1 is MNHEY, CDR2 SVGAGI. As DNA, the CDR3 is TGTGCCAGCGGGCAGGGGAGGACTGGAAACACCATATATTTT. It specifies CASGQGRTGNTIYF.

The CDR3 spells CASSHDRVAITGELFF. The CDR3, as DNA: TGTGCCAGCAGCCACGACAGGGTCGCGATCACCGGGGAGCTGTTTTTT. This chain links TRBV14 with TRBJ2-2, with TRBD1 identical over 7 bases. V trimming: 3 bases; J trimming: 4 bases; junction bases outside the gene matches: 8. Germline lookup yields CDR1 SGHDN and CDR2 FVKESK. This CDR3 has 16 amino acids.

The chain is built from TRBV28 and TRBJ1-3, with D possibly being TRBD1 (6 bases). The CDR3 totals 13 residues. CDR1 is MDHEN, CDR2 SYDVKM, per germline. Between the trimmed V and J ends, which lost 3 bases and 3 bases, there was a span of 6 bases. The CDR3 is CASSLTGGNTIYF. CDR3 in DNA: TGTGCCAGCAGTTTGACAGGTGGAAACACCATATATTTT. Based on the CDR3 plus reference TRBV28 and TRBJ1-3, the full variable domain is DVKVTQSSRYLVKRTGEKVFLECVQDMDHENMFWYRQDPGLGLRLIYFSYDVKMKEKGDIPEGYSVSREKKERFSLILESASTNQTSMYLCASSLTGGNTIYFGEGSWLTVV.

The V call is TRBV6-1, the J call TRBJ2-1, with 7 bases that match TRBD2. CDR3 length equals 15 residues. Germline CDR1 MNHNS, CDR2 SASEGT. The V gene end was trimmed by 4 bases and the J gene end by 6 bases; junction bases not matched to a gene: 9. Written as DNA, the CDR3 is TGTGCCAGCAGTGTTTTCAGTGGCGGGGGCAATGAGCAGTTCTTC. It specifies CASSVFSGGGNEQFF.

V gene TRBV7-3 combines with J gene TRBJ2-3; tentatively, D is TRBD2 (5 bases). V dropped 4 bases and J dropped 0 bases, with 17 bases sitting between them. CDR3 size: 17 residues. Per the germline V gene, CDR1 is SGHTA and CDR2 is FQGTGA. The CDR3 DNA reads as TGTGCCAGCAGCTCCCTCCTCGGGCGGACTAGCACAGATACGCAGTATTTT. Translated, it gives CASSSLLGRTSTDTQYF. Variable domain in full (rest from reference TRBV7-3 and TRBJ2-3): GAGVSQTPSNKVTEKGKYVELRCDPISGHTALYWYRQSLGQGPEFLIYFQGTGAADDSGLPNDRFFAVRPEGSVSTLKIQRTERGDSAVYLCASSSLLGRTSTDTQYFGPGTRLTVL.

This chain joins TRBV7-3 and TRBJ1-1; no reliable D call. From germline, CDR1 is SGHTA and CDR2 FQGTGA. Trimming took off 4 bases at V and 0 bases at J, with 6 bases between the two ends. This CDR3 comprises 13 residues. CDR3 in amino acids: CASSSSLNTEAFF. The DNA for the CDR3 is TGTGCCAGCAGCTCGAGTTTGAACACTGAAGCTTTCTTT.

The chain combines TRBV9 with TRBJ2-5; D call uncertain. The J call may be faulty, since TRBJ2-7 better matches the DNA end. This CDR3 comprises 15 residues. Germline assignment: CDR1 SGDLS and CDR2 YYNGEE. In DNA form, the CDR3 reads TGTGCCAGCAGCGTAGGGTCGGAGACCGCCTACGAGCAGTACTTC. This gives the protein CASSVGSETAYEQYF.

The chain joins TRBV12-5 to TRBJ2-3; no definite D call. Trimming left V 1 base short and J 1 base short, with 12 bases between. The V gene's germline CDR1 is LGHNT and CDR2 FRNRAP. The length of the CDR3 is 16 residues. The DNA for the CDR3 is TGTGCTAGTGGTTTGGAGGGCCCAGGAGGCACAGATACGCAGTATTTT. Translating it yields CASGLEGPGGTDTQYF.

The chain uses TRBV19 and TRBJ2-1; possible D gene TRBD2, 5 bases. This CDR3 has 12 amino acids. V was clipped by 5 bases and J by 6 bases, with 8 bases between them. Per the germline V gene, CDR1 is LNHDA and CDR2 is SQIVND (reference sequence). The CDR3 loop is CASSPGSNEQFF. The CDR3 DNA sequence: TGTGCCAGTAGTCCTGGGAGCAATGAGCAGTTCTTC.

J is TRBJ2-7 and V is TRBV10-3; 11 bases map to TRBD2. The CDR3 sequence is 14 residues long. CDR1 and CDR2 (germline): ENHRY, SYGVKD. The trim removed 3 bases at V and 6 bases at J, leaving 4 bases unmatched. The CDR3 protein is CAISDTSGRSEQYF. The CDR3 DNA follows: TGTGCCATCAGTGATACTAGCGGGAGAAGCGAGCAGTACTTC.